Following are 15 T cell receptor beta chains from one sample sequenced in a study of T-cell memory formation after mild COVID-19. TCRdb processed the 5' RACE reads anew with MiXCR; each CDR3 protein has one entry. Among 250,000 to 300,000 distinct CDR3 sequences, roughly 15% were seen once, and the ten largest hold roughly 20%. The sequenced material came from PBMCs or a T cell subset sorted from them (not recorded which). The receptor set was obtained from a young man who had mild COVID-19 (a few samples of this study predate the infection). Cell type and time point are not known.

This clonotype has more than one count but fewer than ten. The V gene is TRBV5-1, the J gene TRBJ1-1; D might be TRBD1 (5 bases). V gave up 5 bases and J gave up 4 bases, with 15 bases separating them. The CDR3 spans 14 residues. In germline, CDR1 is SGHRS, CDR2 YFSETQ. CDR3 in amino acids: CASSRGWGGTEAFF. The CDR3 DNA follows: TGCGCCAGCAGTAGGGGATGGGGAGGCACTGAAGCTTTCTTT. Variable domain in full (rest from reference TRBV5-1 and TRBJ1-1): KAGVTQTPRYLIKTRGQQVTLSCSPISGHRSVSWYQQTPGQGLQFLFEYFSETQRNKGNFPGRFSGRQFSNSRSEMNVSTLELGDSALYLCASSRGWGGTEAFFGQGTRLTVV.

This clonotype was seen many times. J is TRBJ1-2 and V is TRBV5-1; a weak D match, TRBD1 (6 bases). The germline CDR1 and CDR2 sequences are SGHRS and YFSETQ. Trimming removed 4 bases from V and 4 bases from J, with 17 bases in between. CDR3 length: 15 residues. Here the CDR3 reads CASSPGAYGVYGYTF. Written as DNA, the CDR3 is TGCGCCAGCAGCCCAGGGGCCTACGGAGTCTATGGCTACACCTTC.

The chain carries TRBV10-1 and TRBJ1-2; D is undetermined. The germline CDR1 and CDR2 sequences are WNHNN and SYGVQD (reference sequence). CDR3 size: 14 residues. The V and J ends lost 2 bases and 3 bases respectively, with 10 bases between them. CDR3 nucleotides: TGCGCCAGCAGTGAGATTAACAGAGACTATGGCTACACCTTC. This codes for CASSEINRDYGYTF.

The chain has TRBV4-2 and TRBJ2-7, with D tentatively TRBD2 (6 bases). The CDR3 length is 17 residues. Trimming took 0 bases from V and 0 from J, leaving 15 bases between them. Germline values: CDR1 LGHNA, CDR2 YNFKEQ. CDR3 nucleotide sequence: TGTGCCAGCAGCCAAGATGAGGGAGGAAGGGGCTCCTACGAGCAGTACTTC. This codes for CASSQDEGGRGSYEQYF.

This clonotype was counted between two and nine times. The chain employs TRBV20-1 and TRBJ1-1; the D gene is possibly TRBD1 (6 bases). This CDR3 comprises 15 residues. CDR1 is DFQATT, CDR2 SNEGSKA, per germline (reference sequence). The V end was cut by 1 base, the J end by 1 base, with 13 bases between. The CDR3 reads CSARVSGQRNTEAFF. In DNA form, the CDR3 reads TGCAGTGCTAGAGTTTCAGGACAGAGGAACACTGAAGCTTTCTTT.

The chain recombines TRBV5-1 with TRBJ2-7; D is possibly TRBD2 (5 bases). This CDR3 has 18 amino acids. V shed 1 base and J shed 2 bases, with 22 bases lying between them. Germline CDR1 and CDR2: SGHRS and YFSETQ. CDR3 sequence (DNA): TGCGCCAGCAGCTTGAGAGCGGCGGCAGCTCGACATACCTACGAGCAGTACGTC. This encodes CASSLRAAAARHTYEQYV.

This clonotype was counted between two and nine times. The V gene is TRBV7-2, the J gene TRBJ2-3; a possible D gene is TRBD1 (7 bases). Germline V CDR1 and CDR2: SGHTA, FQGNSA. The CDR3 has 14 residues. Between the trimmed V and J ends, which lost 3 bases and 5 bases, there was a span of 12 bases. CDR3 protein: CASSFRQGGDTQYF. CDR3 nucleotides: TGTGCCAGCAGCTTCCGACAGGGAGGAGATACGCAGTATTTT.

This rearrangement joins TRBV7-9 to TRBJ1-5; D is perhaps TRBD1 (6 bases). Trimming stripped 5 bases from V and 7 bases from J, with 15 bases between. CDR1 is SEHNR, CDR2 FQNEAQ, per germline (reference sequence). CDR3 size: 14 residues. CDR3 region: CASSPGLQGQPQHF. CDR3 bases: TGTGCCAGCAGCCCGGGACTCCAGGGGCAGCCCCAGCATTTT.

This chain connects TRBV6-1 to TRBJ1-2; D uncertain. Trimming cost V 1 base and J 2 bases, with 11 bases left between them. The CDR3 covers 15 residues. Germline CDR1 is MNHNS and CDR2 is SASEGT. CDR3 loop: CASSEEAGLNYGYTF. The CDR3 DNA sequence: TGTGCCAGCAGTGAAGAAGCAGGTTTAAACTATGGCTACACCTTC.

CDR3 nucleotide sequence: TGTGCCAGCAGCTTAGCGGGCGGGGGGGCCTCAGATACGCAGTATTTT. This sequence encodes CASSLAGGGASDTQYF. The chain uses TRBV7-8 and TRBJ2-3; 9 bases agree with TRBD2. The CDR3 sequence is 16 residues long. V lost 0 bases and J lost 4; bases outside the gene matches: 5. Germline CDR1 and CDR2: SGHVS and FQNEAQ.

In its sample, this clonotype was seen a few times. The chain employs TRBV5-1 and TRBJ1-2, with D unresolved. This CDR3 is 14 amino acids long. Germline assignment: CDR1 SGHRS and CDR2 YFSETQ. V was cut by 0 bases and J by 3 bases, with 9 bases left in between. CDR3 DNA: TGCGCCAGCAGCTTGGAAGCGCAGTACTATGGCTACACCTTC. Protein: CASSLEAQYYGYTF.

This clonotype was counted only a few times. The rearrangement uses TRBV4-1 and TRBJ2-7; D gene unclear. Germline V gene data show CDR1 as MGHRA and CDR2 as YSYEKL. V lost 2 bases, J lost 5 bases, and 13 bases lay in between. The CDR3 runs 14 residues. The CDR3 protein is CASSQRLEVHEQYF. The CDR3 DNA reads as TGCGCCAGCAGCCAAAGGTTAGAAGTCCACGAGCAGTACTTC.

This clonotype was seen many times. V and J are TRBV19 and TRBJ2-6; D possibly corresponds to TRBD1 (6 bases). The CDR3 length is 15 residues. CDR1 and CDR2 (germline): LNHDA, SQIVND (reference sequence). V lost 6 bases and J 0 bases, leaving 9 bases between the germline ends. Written as DNA, the CDR3 is TGTGCCAGTAGGCCAGGGGACTCTGGGGCCAACGTCCTGACTTTC. Its translation is CASRPGDSGANVLTF.

This clonotype was observed a handful of times. The genes are TRBV5-4 and TRBJ2-4; TRBD1 matches 8 bases. The CDR3 is 15 amino acids. After removal of 4 bases from V and 8 bases from J, the junction contained 11 bases not matched to a gene. Germline V gene data show CDR1 as SGHNT and CDR2 as YYREEE (reference sequence). CDR3 nucleotides: TGTGCCAGCAGCGCAGACAGGGGAACGCGGCACATTCAGTACTTC. Its translation is CASSADRGTRHIQYF.

The V and J genes are TRBV18 and TRBJ2-2; D gene ambiguous. Trimming took 5 bases from V and 0 from J, leaving 13 bases between them. This CDR3 contains 16 residues. CDR1 is KGHSH and CDR2 is LQKENI in the germline V gene. CDR3 nucleotide sequence: TGTGCCAGCTCATCTTCTCCGTTCGCGAACACCGGGGAGCTGTTTTTT. Translation: CASSSSPFANTGELFF.